Sequencing of this T cell receptor (beta chain) was carried out in a study of cytomegalovirus exposure and HLA in healthy donors. The PCR employed 60 Vbeta primers together with 13 Jbeta primers. Libraries were prepared by immunoSEQ multiplex PCR; TCRdb keeps only in-frame clonotypes and omits some of them. The sample carries roughly 51,000 clones, about 81% recorded once. Study-wide findings and caveats: The classifier reportedly diagnosed cytomegalovirus status with high specificity and sensitivity.

This clone was picked up one time. Its antigen remains unknown. The CDR3 runs to 14 residues. Per the germline V gene, CDR1 is SGHDT and CDR2 is YYEEEE. Trimming took 4 bases from V and 4 from J; bases not matched to a gene: 4. V and J are TRBV5-6 and TRBJ1-2, with TRBD1 matching over 10 bases. This receptor was taken from a boy younger than 18 in good health and CMV-seropositive. Sequencing was performed on PBMCs. CDR3 in DNA: TGTGCCAGCAGCCCAGGACAGGGGGTCTATGGCTACACCTTC. Residues: CASSPGQGVYGYTF.